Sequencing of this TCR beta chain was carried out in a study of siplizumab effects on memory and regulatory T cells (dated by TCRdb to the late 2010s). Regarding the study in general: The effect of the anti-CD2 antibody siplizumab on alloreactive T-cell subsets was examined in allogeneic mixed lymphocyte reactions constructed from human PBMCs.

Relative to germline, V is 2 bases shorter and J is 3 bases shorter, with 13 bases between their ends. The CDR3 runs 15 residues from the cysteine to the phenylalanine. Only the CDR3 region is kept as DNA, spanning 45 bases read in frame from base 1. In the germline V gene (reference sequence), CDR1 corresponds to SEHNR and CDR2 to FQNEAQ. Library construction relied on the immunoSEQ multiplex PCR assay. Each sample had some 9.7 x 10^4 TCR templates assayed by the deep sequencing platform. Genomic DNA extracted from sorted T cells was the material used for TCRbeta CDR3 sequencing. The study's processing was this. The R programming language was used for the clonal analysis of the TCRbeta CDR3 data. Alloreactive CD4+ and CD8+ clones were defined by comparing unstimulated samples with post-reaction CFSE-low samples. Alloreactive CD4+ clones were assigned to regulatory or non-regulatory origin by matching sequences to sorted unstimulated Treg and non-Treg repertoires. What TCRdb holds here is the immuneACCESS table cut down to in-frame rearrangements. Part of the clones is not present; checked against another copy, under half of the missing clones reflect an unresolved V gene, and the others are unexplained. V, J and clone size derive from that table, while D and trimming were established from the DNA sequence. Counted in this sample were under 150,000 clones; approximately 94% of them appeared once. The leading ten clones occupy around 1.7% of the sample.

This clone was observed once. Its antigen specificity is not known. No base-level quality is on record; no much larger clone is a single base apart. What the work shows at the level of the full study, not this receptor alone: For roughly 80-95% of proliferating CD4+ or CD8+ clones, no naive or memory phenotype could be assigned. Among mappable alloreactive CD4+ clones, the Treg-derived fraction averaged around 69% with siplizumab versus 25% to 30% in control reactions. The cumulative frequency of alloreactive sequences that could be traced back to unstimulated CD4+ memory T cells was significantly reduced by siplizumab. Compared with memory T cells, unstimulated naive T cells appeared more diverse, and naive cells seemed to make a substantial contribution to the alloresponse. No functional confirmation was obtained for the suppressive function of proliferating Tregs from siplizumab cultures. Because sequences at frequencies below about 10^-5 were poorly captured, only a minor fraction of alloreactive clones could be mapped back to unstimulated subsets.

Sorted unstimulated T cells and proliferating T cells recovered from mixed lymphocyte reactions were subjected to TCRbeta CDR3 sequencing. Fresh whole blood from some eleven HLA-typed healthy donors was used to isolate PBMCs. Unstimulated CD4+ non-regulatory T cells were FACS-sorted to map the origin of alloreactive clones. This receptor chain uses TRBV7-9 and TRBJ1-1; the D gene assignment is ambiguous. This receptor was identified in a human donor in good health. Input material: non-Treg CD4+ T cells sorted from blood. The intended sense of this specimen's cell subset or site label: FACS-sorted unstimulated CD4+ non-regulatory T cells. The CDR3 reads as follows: CASSLSYGLDTEAFF. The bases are TGTGCCAGCAGCTTATCATATGGGTTGGACACTGAAGCTTTCTTT.